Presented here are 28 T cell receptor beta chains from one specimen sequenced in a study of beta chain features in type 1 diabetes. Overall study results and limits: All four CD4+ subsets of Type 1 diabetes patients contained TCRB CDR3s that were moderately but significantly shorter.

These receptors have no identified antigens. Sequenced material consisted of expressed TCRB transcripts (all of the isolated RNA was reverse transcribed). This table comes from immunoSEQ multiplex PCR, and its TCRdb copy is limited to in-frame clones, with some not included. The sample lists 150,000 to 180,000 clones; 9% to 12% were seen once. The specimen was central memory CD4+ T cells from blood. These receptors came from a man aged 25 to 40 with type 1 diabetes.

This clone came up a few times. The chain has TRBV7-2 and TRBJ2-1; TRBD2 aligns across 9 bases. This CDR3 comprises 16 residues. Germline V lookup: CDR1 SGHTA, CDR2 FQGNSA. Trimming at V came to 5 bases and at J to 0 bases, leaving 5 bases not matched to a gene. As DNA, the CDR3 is TGTGCCAGCAGCACAGATAGCGGGAGCTCCTACAATGAGCAGTTCTTC. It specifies CASSTDSGSSYNEQFF.

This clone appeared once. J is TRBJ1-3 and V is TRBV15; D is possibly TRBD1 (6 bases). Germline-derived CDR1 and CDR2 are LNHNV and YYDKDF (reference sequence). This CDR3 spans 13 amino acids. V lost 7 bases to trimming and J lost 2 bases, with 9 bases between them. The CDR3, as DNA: TGTGCCACCACTAGGACAGCTGGAAACACCATATATTTT. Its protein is CATTRTAGNTIYF. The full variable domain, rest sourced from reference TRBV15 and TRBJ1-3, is DAMVIQNPRYQVTQFGKPVTLSCSQTLNHNVMYWYQQKSSQAPKLLFHYYDKDFNNEADTPDNFQSRRPNTSFCFLDIRSPGLGDTAMYLCATTRTAGNTIYFGEGSWLTVV.

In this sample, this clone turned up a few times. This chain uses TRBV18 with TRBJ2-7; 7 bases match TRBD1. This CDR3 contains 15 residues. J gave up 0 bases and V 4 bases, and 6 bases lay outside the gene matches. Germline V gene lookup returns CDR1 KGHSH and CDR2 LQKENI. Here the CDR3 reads CASSQSGGSSYEQYF. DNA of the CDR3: TGTGCCAGCTCACAATCAGGGGGAAGCTCCTACGAGCAGTACTTC. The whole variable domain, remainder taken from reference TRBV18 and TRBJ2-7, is NAGVMQNPRHLVRRRGQEARLRCSPMKGHSHVYWYRQLPEEGLKFMVYLQKENIIDESGMPKERFSAEFPKEGPSILRIQQVVRGDSAAYFCASSQSGGSSYEQYFGPGTRLTVT.

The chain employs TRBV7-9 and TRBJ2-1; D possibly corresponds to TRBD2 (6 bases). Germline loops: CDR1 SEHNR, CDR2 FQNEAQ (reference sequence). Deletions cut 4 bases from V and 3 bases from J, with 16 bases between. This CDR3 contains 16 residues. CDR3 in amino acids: CASSSFPTGGYNEQFF. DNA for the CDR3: TGTGCCAGCAGCTCCTTCCCCACCGGGGGCTACAATGAGCAGTTCTTC.

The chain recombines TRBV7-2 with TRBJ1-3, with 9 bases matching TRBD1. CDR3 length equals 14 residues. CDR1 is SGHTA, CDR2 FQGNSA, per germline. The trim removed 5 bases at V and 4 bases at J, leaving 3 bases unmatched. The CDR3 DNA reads TGTGCCAGCAGCGGCACAGGGGGCGGAAACACCATATATTTT. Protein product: CASSGTGGGNTIYF.

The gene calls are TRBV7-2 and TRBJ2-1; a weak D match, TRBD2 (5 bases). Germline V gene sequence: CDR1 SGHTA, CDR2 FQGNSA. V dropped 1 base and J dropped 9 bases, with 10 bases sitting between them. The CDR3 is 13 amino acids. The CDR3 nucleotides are TGTGCCAGCAGCTTAGGGTGGGAGAGTGAGCAGTTCTTC. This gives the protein CASSLGWESEQFF.

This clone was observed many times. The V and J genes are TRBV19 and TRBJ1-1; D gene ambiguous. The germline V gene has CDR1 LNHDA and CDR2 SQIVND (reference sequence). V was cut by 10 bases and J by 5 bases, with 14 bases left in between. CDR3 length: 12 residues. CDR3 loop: CATGEGGTEAFF. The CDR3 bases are TGTGCCACCGGCGAGGGAGGAACTGAAGCTTTCTTT.

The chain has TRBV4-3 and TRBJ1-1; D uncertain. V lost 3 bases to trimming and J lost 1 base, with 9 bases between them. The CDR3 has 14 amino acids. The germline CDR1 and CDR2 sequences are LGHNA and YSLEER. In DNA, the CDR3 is TGCGCCAGCAGCCAGGAGTTACAGAACACTGAAGCTTTCTTT. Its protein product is CASSQELQNTEAFF.

The CDR3 DNA reads as TGTGCCAGCAGTTCAGGGAACTACAATGAGCAGTTCTTC. This sequence encodes CASSSGNYNEQFF. The rearrangement joins TRBV28 to TRBJ2-1, with TRBD1 as a possible D gene (5 bases). Germline lookup yields CDR1 MDHEN and CDR2 SYDVKM. V lost 4 bases and J lost 3, with 7 bases in between. There are 13 residues in the CDR3. Variable domain in full (rest from reference TRBV28 and TRBJ2-1): DVKVTQSSRYLVKRTGEKVFLECVQDMDHENMFWYRQDPGLGLRLIYFSYDVKMKEKGDIPEGYSVSREKKERFSLILESASTNQTSMYLCASSSGNYNEQFFGPGTRLTVL.

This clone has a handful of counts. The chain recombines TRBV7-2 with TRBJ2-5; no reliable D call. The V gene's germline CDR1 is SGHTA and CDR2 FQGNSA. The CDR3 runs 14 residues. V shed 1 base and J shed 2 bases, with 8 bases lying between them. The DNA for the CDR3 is TGTGCCAGCAGCTTAGAGCTGTATCAAGAGACCCAGTACTTC. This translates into CASSLELYQETQYF.

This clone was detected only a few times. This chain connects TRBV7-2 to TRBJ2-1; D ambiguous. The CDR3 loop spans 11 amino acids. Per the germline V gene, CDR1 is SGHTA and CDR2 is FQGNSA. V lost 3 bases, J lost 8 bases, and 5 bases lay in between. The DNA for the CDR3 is TGTGCCAGCAGCTTGTATGATGAGCAGTTCTTC. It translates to CASSLYDEQFF.

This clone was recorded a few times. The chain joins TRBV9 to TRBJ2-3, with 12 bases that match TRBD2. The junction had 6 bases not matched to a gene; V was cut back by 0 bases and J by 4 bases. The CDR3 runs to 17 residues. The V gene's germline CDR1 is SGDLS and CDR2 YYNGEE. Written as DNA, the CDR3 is TGTGCCAGCAGCGTAGGGTCTAGCGGGAGGGCCTCAGATACGCAGTATTTT. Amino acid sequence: CASSVGSSGRASDTQYF.

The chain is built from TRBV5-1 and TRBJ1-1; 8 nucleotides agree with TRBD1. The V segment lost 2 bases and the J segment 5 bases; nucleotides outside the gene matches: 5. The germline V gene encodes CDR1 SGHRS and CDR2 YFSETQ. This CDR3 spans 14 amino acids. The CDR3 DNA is TGCGCCAGCAGCTTTAGGACAGGGCAAACTGAAGCTTTCTTT. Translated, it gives CASSFRTGQTEAFF.

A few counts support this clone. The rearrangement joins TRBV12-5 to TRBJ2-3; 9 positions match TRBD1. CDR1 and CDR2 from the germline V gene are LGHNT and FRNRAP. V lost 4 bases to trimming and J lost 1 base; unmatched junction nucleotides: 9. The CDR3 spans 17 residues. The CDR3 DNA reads TGTGCTAGTGGTTCCGGGACAGGGATAGACGGCACAGATACGCAGTATTTT. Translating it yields CASGSGTGIDGTDTQYF.

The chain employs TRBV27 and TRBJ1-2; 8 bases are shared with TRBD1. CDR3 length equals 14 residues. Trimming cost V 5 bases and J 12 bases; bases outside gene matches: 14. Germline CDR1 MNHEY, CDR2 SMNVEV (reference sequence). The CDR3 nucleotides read TGTGCCAGCAGTCCCACAGGGGGTGGCCTGCGTCACACCTTC. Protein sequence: CASSPTGGGLRHTF.

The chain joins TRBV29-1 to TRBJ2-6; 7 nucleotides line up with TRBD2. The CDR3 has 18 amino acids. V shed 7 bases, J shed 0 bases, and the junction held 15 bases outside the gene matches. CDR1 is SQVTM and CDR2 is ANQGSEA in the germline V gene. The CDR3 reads CSAKLGGQIDSGANVLTF. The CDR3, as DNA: TGCAGCGCCAAATTGGGAGGGCAGATAGACTCTGGGGCCAACGTCCTGACTTTC.

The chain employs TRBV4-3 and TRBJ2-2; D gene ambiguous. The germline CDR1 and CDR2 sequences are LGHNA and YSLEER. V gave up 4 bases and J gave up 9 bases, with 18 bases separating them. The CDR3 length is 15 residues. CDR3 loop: CASSPLIFRSRELFF. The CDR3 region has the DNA TGCGCCAGCAGCCCTTTGATCTTCCGTAGCCGGGAGCTGTTTTTT.

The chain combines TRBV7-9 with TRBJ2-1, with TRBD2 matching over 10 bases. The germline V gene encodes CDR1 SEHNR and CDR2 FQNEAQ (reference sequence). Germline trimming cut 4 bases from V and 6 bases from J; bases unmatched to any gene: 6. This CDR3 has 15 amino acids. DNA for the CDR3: TGTGCCAGCAGCTCACCTAGCGGGAGTACCAATGAGCAGTTCTTC. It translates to CASSSPSGSTNEQFF.

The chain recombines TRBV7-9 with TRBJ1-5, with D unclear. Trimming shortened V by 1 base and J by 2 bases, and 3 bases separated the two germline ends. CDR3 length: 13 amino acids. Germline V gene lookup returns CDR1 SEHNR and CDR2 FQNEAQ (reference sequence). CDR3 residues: CASSLVGNQPQHF. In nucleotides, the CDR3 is TGTGCCAGCAGCTTAGTAGGCAATCAGCCCCAGCATTTT.

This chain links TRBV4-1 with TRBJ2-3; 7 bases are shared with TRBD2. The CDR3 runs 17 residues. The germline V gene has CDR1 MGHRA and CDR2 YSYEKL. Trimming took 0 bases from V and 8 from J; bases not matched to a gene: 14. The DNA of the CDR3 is TGCGCCAGCAGCCAAGAACTAATGGGCGGGGGTTTCCGTACGCAGTATTTT. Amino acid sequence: CASSQELMGGGFRTQYF.

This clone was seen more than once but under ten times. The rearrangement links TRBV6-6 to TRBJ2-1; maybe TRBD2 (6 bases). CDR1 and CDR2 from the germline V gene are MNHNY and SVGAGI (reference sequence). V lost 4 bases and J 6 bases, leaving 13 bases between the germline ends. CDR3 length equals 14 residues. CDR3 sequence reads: CASSLGGEGNEQFF. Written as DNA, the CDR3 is TGTGCCAGCAGTTTGGGGGGAGAGGGCAATGAGCAGTTCTTC.

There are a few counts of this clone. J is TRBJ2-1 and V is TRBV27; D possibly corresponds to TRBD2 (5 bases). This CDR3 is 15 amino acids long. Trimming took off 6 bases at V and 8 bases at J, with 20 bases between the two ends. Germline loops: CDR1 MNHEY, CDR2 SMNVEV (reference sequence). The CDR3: CASRTVARARYEQFF. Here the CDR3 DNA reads TGTGCCAGCAGGACTGTAGCGAGGGCGCGCTATGAGCAGTTCTTC.

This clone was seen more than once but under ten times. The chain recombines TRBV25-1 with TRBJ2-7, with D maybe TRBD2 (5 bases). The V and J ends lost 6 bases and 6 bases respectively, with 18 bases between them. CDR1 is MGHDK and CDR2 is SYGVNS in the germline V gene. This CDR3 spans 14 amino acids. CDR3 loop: CASRDYSHLSEQYF. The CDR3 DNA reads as TGTGCCAGCAGAGACTACTCCCACCTCTCCGAGCAGTACTTC.

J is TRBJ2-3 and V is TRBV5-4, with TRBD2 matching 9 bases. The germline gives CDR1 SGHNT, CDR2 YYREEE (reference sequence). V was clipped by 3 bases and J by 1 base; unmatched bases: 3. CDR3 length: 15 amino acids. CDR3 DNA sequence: TGTGCCAGCAGCTCCAAGCGGGAGGGCACAGATACGCAGTATTTT. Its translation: CASSSKREGTDTQYF.

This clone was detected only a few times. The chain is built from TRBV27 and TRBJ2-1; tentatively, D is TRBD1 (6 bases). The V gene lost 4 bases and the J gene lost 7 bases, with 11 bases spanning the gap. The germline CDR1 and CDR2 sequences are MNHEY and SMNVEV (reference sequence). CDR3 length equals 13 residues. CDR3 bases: TGTGCCAGCAGTTACAGGGTTAGGAATGAGCAGTTCTTC. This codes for CASSYRVRNEQFF.

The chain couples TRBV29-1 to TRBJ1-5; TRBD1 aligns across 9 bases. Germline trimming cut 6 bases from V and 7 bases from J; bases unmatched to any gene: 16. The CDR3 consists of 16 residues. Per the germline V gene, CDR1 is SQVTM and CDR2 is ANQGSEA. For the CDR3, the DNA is TGCAGCGTCAGTGGGGGGACAGGGTTGTTTGGCCAGCCCCAGCATTTT. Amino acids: CSVSGGTGLFGQPQHF.

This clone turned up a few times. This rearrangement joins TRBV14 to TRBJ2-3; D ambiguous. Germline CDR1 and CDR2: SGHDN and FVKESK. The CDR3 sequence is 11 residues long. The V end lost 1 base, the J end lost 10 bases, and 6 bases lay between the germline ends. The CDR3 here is CASSQVSAQYF. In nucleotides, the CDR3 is TGTGCCAGCAGCCAAGTGAGCGCGCAGTATTTT.

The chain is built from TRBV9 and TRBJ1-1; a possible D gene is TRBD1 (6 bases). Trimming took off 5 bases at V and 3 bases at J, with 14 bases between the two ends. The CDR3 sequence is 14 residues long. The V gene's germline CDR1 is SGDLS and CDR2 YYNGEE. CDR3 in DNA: TGTGCCAGCAGGAGGGGGGGCGCGGACACTGAAGCTTTCTTT. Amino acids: CASRRGGADTEAFF.